What follows describes a single TCR beta chain. What it binds is unknown. Between the trimmed V and J ends, which lost 6 bases and 3 bases, there was a span of 9 bases. Looked up from germline, CDR1 is DFQATT and CDR2 is SNEGSKA (reference sequence). This CDR3 is built from 12 residues. The entry originates in a study of early T cells in non-severe SARS-CoV-2 infection. At the level of the study: Sequencing input comprised bulk RNA from unsorted whole blood; chain pairing was not available. Study observations and caveats: VDJdb-based matching was biased toward anti-spike CD8 responses and missed private and CD4 specificities.

Unique molecular identifiers were added to individual cDNA molecules. Each CDR3 protein is one row after TCRdb ran MiXCR on the 5' RACE reads. This table holds about 28,000 distinct CDR3 sequences, approximately 5.2% found once. The receptor comes from an adult who was a healthcare worker with PCR-confirmed SARS-CoV-2 infection or an uninfected control (not recorded which). The material sequenced was whole blood. V usage is TRBV20-1 and J usage is TRBJ2-1; perhaps TRBD2 as D (5 bases). CDR3 nucleotide sequence: TGCAGTGCGGACTTGAACTACAATGAGCAGTTCTTC. Amino acid sequence: CSADLNYNEQFF.